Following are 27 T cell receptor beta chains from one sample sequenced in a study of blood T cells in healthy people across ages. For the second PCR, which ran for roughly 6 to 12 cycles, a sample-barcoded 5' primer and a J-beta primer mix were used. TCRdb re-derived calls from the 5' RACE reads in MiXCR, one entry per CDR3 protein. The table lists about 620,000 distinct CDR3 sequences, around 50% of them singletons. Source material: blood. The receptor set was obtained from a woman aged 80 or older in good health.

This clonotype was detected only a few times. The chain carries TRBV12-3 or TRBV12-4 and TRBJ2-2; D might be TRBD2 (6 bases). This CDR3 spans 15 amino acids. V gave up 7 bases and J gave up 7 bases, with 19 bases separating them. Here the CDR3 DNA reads TGTGCCAGCACCGGGGCTAGAGGAGGGATCGGGGAGCTGTTTTTT. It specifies CASTGARGGIGELFF.

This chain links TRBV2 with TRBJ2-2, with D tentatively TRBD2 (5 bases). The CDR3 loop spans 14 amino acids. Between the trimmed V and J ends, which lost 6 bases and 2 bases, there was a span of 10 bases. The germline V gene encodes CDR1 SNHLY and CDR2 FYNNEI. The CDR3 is CASRRLPNTGELFF. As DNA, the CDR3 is TGTGCCAGCAGGCGACTACCCAACACCGGGGAGCTGTTTTTT.

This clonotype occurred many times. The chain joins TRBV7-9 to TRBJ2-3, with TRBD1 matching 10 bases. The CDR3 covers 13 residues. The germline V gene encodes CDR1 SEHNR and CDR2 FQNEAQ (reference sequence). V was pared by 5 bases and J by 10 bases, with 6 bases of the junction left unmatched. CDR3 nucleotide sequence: TGTGCCAGCAGCCCTCCGGGACAGGGGCCGCAGTATTTT. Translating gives CASSPPGQGPQYF.

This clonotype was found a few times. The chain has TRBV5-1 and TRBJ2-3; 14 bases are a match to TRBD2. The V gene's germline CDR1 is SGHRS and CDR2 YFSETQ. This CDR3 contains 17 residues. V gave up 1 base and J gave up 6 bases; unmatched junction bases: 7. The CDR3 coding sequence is TGCGCCAGCAGCTTGTCGACTAGCGGGGGGGTATCCGATACGCAGTATTTT. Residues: CASSLSTSGGVSDTQYF.

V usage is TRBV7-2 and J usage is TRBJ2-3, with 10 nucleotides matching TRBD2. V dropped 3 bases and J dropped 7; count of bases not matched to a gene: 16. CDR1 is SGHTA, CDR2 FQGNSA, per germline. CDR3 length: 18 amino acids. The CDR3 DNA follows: TGTGCCAGCAGCTTCCCCGGATTAGCGGGGGGTCTTACGAATACGCAGTATTTT. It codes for CASSFPGLAGGLTNTQYF.

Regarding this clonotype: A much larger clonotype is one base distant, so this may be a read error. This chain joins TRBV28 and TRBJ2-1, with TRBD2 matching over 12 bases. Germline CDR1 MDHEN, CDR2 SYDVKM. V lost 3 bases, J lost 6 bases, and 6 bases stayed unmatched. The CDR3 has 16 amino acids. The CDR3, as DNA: TGTGCCAGCAGTTTGTCAACTAGCGGGAGGCTCAATGAGCAGTTCTTC. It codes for CASSLSTSGRLNEQFF.

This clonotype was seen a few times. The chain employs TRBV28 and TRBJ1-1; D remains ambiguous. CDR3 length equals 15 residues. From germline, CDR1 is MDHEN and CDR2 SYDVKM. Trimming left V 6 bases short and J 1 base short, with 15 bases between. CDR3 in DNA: TGTGCCAGCAGCCCCAGAAAGCTCGGGAACACTGAAGCTTTCTTT. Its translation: CASSPRKLGNTEAFF.

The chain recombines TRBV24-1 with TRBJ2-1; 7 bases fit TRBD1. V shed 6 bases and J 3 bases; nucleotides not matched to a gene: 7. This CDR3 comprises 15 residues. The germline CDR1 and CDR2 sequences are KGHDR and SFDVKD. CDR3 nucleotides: TGTGCCACCAGTAAGCCGGGACAGAGCTACAATGAGCAGTTCTTC. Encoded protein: CATSKPGQSYNEQFF.

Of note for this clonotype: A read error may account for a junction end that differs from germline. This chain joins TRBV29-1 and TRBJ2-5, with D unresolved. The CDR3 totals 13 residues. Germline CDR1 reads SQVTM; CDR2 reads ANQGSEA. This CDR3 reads CSVRPILKEAQYF. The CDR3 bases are TGCAGCGTCCGACCAATTTTAAAAGAGGCCCAGTACTTC.

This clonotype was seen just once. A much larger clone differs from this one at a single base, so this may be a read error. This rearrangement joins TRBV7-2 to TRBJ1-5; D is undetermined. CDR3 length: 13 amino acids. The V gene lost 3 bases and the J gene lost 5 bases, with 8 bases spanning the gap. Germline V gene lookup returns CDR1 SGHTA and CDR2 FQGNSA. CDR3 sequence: CASSLQADQPQHF. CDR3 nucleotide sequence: TGTGCCAGCAGCTTGCAGGCAGATCAGCCCCAGCATTTT.

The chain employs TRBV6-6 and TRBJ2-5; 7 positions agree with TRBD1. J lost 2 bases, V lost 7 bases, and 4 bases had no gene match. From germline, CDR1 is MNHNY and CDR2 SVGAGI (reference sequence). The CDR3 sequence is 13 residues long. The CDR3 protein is CASTWTGQETQYF. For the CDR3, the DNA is TGTGCCAGCACCTGGACAGGACAAGAGACCCAGTACTTC.

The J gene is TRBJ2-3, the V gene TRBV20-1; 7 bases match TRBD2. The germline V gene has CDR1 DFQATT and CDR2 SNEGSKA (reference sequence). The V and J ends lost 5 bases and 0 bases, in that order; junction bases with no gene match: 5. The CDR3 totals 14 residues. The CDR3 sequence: CSAWGGTSTDTQYF. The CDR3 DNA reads TGCAGTGCTTGGGGAGGGACTAGCACAGATACGCAGTATTTT.

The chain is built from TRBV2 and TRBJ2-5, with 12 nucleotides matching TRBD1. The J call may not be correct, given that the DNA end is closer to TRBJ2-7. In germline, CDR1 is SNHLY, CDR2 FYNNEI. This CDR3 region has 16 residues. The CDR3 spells CASSVDRDRGLYEQYF. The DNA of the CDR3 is TGTGCCAGCAGTGTCGATCGGGACAGGGGGCTCTACGAGCAGTACTTC.

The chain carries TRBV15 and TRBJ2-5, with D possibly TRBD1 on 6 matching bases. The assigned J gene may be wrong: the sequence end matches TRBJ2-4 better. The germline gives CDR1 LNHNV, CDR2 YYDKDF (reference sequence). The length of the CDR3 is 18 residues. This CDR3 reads CATSRTLQGRGTKNIQYF. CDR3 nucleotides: TGTGCCACCAGCAGAACGCTACAGGGAAGGGGAACCAAAAACATTCAGTACTTC.

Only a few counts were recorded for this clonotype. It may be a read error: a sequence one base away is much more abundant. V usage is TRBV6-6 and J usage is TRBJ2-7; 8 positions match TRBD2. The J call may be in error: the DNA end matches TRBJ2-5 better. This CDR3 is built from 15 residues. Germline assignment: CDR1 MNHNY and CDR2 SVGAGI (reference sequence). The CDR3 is CASPTGTRIGETQYF. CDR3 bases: TGTGCCAGCCCGACCGGGACTAGAATAGGAGAGACCCAGTACTTC.

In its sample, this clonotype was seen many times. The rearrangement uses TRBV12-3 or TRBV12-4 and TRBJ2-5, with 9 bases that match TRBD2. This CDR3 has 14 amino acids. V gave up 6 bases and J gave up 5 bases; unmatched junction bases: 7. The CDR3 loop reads CASRFNSGGETQYF. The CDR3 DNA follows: TGTGCCAGCAGATTCAATAGCGGGGGTGAGACCCAGTACTTC.

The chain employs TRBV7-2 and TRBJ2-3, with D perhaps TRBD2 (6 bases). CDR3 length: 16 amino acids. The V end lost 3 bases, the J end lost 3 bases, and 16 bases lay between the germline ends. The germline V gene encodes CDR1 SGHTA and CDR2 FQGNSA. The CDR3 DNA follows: TGTGCCAGCAGCTTCCCCGAGACTAGTTGGACAGATACGCAGTATTTT. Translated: CASSFPETSWTDTQYF.

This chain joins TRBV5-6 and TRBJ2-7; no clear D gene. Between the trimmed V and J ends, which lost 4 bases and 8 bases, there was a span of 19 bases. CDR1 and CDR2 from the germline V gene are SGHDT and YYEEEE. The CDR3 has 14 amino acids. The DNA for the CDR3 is TGTGCCAGCAGCGACCACAAGGGTCGTACAAAGCAGTACTTC. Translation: CASSDHKGRTKQYF.

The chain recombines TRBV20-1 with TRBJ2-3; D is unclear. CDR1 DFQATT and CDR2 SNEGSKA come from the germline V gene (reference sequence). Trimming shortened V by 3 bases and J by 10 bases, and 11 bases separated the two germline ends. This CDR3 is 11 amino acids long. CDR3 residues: CSARKTAPQYF. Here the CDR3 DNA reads TGCAGTGCTAGGAAGACCGCGCCGCAGTATTTT.

The DNA of the CDR3 is TGTGCCAGCAGTCCCGGGAACTACAATGAGCAGTACTTC. Translated: CASSPGNYNEQYF. The chain uses TRBV12-3 or TRBV12-4 and TRBJ2-5; possible D gene TRBD2, 5 bases. Trimming removed 5 bases at V and 11 bases at J, with 18 bases between. The CDR3 has 13 amino acids.

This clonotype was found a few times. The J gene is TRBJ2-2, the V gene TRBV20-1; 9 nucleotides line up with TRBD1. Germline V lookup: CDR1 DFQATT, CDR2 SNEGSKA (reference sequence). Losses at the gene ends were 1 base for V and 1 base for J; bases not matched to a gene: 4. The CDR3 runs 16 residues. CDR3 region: CSARGGTGQNTGELFF. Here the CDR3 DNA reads TGCAGTGCTAGAGGTGGGACAGGGCAGAACACCGGGGAGCTGTTTTTT.

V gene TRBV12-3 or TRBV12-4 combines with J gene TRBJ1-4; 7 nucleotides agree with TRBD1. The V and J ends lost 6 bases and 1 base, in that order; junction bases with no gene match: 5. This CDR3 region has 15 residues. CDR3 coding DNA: TGTGCCAGCAGCGACCGGACAGGAACTAATGAAAAACTGTTTTTT. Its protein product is CASSDRTGTNEKLFF.

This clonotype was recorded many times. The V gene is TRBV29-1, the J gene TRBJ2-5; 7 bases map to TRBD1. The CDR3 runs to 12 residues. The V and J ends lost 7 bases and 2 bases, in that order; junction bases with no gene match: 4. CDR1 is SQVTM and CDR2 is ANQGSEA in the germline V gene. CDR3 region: CSERGPQETQYF. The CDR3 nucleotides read TGCAGCGAGAGGGGGCCTCAAGAGACCCAGTACTTC.

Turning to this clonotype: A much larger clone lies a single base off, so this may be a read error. The CDR3 loop reads CASSWRRTSVLYNEQYF. CDR3 in DNA: TGTGCCAGCAGTTGGCGGAGGACTAGCGTTCTATACAATGAGCAGTACTTC. The J gene is TRBJ2-7, the V gene TRBV28, with 9 bases lining up with TRBD2. The CDR3 length is 17 residues. Germline lookup yields CDR1 MDHEN and CDR2 SYDVKM. The ends lost 4 bases at V and 7 bases at J; junction bases unmatched: 17.

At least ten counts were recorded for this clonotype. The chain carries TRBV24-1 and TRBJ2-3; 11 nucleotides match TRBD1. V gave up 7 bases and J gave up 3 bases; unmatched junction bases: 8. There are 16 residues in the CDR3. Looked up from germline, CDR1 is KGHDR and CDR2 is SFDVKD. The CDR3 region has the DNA TGTGCCACCAGCGCCGGACAGGGGGCGCGTACAGATACGCAGTATTTT. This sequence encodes CATSAGQGARTDTQYF.

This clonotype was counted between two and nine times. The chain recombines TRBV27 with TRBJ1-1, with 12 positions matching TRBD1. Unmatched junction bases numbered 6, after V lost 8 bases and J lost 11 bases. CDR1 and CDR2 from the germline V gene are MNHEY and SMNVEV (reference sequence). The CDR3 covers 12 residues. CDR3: CASSRDRGPAFF. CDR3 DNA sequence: TGTGCCAGCTCCCGGGACAGGGGGCCCGCTTTCTTT.

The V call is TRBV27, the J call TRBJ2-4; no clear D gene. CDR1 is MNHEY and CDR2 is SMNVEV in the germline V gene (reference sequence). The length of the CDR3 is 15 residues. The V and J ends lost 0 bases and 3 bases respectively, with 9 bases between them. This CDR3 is CASSLSPKGKNIQYF. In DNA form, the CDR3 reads TGTGCCAGCAGTTTATCCCCTAAGGGCAAAAACATTCAGTACTTC.